These T cell receptor beta chains were read from a single sample in a study of blood T cell repertoires in COVID-19. Some clones are missing from TCRdb's copy, which holds only in-frame ones; the method was immunoSEQ multiplex PCR. The repertoire holds 200,000 to 250,000 clones, with almost 90% as singletons. The sequenced sample consisted of PBMCs or T cells enriched from blood (not recorded which). All receptors derive from a woman in her forties or fifties with acute COVID-19. The CDR3 runs from the conserved cysteine through the conserved F or W. Expanded clones are given a class, and other clones once, few, many or no size at all.

clone size: .
J gene: TRBJ2-5
V gene: TRBV25-1
CDR3 protein: CASSVVETQYF

clone size: few
J gene: TRBJ2-7
V gene: TRBV23-1
CDR3 protein: CASSPRAGPHSYEQYF

clone size: .
J gene: TRBJ1-4
V gene: TRBV5-5
CDR3 protein: CASSLGHRMAMNEKLFF

clone size: many
J gene: TRBJ2-1
V gene: TRBV15
CDR3 protein: CATSRVWGQEDDEQFF

clone size: medium-sized
J gene: TRBJ2-1
V gene: TRBV7-3
CDR3 protein: CASSLIVSGGEQFF

clone size: .
J gene: TRBJ2-7
V gene: TRBV7-2
CDR3 protein: CASSFLPLTVQIGGYEQYF

clone size: .
J gene: TRBJ2-3
V gene: TRBV4-1
CDR3 protein: CASSQVGAGGADTQYF

clone size: .
J gene: TRBJ2-7
V gene: TRBV28
CDR3 protein: CASSGGLRAYEQYF

clone size: .
J gene: TRBJ1-5
V gene: TRBV28
CDR3 protein: CAILERTGYSNQPQHF

clone size: once
J gene: TRBJ2-3
V gene: TRBV28
CDR3 protein: CASSPGSGALDTQYF

clone size: .
J gene: TRBJ1-2
V gene: TRBV7-2
CDR3 protein: CASSPPGVYGYTF

clone size: .
J gene: TRBJ2-5
V gene: TRBV5-1
CDR3 protein: CASSLPGGAGETQYF

clone size: .
J gene: TRBJ2-1
V gene: TRBV6-2/TRBV6-3
CDR3 protein: CASSLGTSANEQFF

clone size: .
J gene: TRBJ1-1
V gene: TRBV6-1
CDR3 protein: CASSEVLSGTALTEAFF

clone size: .
J gene: TRBJ2-7
V gene: TRBV2
CDR3 protein: CASSLDRGSPYEQYF

clone size: .
J gene: TRBJ1-1
V gene: TRBV10-1
CDR3 protein: CASRPGVTNTEAFF

clone size: .
J gene: TRBJ2-3
V gene: TRBV4-1
CDR3 protein: CASSRGPGLAGGRRTDTQYF

clone size: .
J gene: TRBJ2-6
V gene: TRBV7-7
CDR3 protein: CASSPGQPGANVLTF

clone size: .
J gene: TRBJ1-5
V gene: TRBV19
CDR3 protein: CASSGGQGRNQPQHF

clone size: once
J gene: TRBJ2-5
V gene: TRBV7-3
CDR3 protein: CASSSQRGETQYF

clone size: .
J gene: TRBJ2-2
V gene: TRBV19
CDR3 protein: CASSTLTGRNTGELFF

clone size: .
J gene: TRBJ1-4
V gene: TRBV5-1
CDR3 protein: CASSRDTSTNEKLFF

clone size: .
J gene: TRBJ1-3
V gene: TRBV11-2
CDR3 protein: CASSLQGAGNTIYF

clone size: .
J gene: TRBJ1-3
V gene: TRBV5-5
CDR3 protein: CASSLFNLPGNTIYF

clone size: .
J gene: TRBJ1-1
V gene: TRBV10-3
CDR3 protein: CAIGSTGGTEAFF

clone size: .
J gene: TRBJ2-7
V gene: TRBV28
CDR3 protein: CASRLTSENYEQYF